This is a list of T cell receptor beta chains from one sample in a study of T cells in narcolepsy. Measured with immunoSEQ multiplex PCR; TCRdb has only the in-frame clones, and not every one. Here the sample spans approximately 23,000 clones, 85% being singletons. Source material: memory (CD45RA-) CD4+ T cells from blood. The source of these receptors is a human donor in good health. CDR3s leave out the opening cysteine and the closing phenylalanine or tryptophan.

len: 12; j_gene: TRBJ2-7; v_gene: TRBV27; CDR3aa: ASNFHISSYEQY
len: 11; j_gene: TRBJ1-4; v_gene: TRBV6-5; CDR3aa: ASSERGPEKLF
len: 14; j_gene: TRBJ1-3; v_gene: TRBV7-2; CDR3aa: ASSQFAGRSGNTIY
len: 12; j_gene: TRBJ2-5; v_gene: TRBV5-3; CDR3aa: ASSRTSGQETQY
len: 14; j_gene: TRBJ1-6; v_gene: TRBV25-1; CDR3aa: ASTSTGAGGNSPLH
len: 13; j_gene: TRBJ1-2; v_gene: TRBV28; CDR3aa: ASSLLLKVNYGYT
len: 14; j_gene: TRBJ1-6; v_gene: TRBV11-2; CDR3aa: ASSLSPGQGRSPLH
len: 14; j_gene: TRBJ2-6; v_gene: TRBV7-8; CDR3aa: ASSSGQLSGANVLT
len: 11; j_gene: TRBJ1-2; v_gene: TRBV28; CDR3aa: ASSLSTNYGYT
len: 14; j_gene: TRBJ2-7; v_gene: TRBV10-2; CDR3aa: ASTGGAGQDSYEQY
len: 18; j_gene: TRBJ2-6; v_gene: TRBV9; CDR3aa: ASSAERPGHRYSGANVLT
len: 10; j_gene: TRBJ2-7; v_gene: TRBV6-5; CDR3aa: ASQPTTGEQY
len: 14; j_gene: TRBJ1-3; v_gene: TRBV6-5; CDR3aa: ASSYLPGDALNTIY
len: 11; j_gene: TRBJ2-5; v_gene: TRBV5-1; CDR3aa: ASSPTHQETQY
len: 12; j_gene: TRBJ1-2; v_gene: TRBV5-4; CDR3aa: ASSLQPENYGYT
len: 16; j_gene: TRBJ2-7; v_gene: TRBV28; CDR3aa: ASSSISHGTSGPYEQY
len: 13; j_gene: TRBJ2-1; v_gene: TRBV11-2; CDR3aa: ASSPTTTTYNEQF
len: 12; j_gene: TRBJ2-4; v_gene: TRBV10-2; CDR3aa: ASSVRDRENIQY
len: 10; j_gene: TRBJ2-4; v_gene: TRBV29-1; CDR3aa: SVGGARDIQY
len: 16; j_gene: TRBJ2-3; v_gene: TRBV2; CDR3aa: ASRKGLAGVKGTDTQY
len: 14; j_gene: TRBJ2-3; v_gene: TRBV9; CDR3aa: ASSPRTSGTSDTQY
len: 12; j_gene: TRBJ2-7; v_gene: TRBV6-5; CDR3aa: ASSRGQGGYEQY
len: 11; j_gene: TRBJ1-1; v_gene: TRBV6-6; CDR3aa: ASCTGVNTEAF
len: 12; j_gene: TRBJ1-5; v_gene: TRBV6-5; CDR3aa: ASNRGTVNQPQH
len: 13; j_gene: TRBJ2-1; v_gene: TRBV30; CDR3aa: AWSERDLAYNEQF
len: 13; j_gene: -; v_gene: TRBV28; CDR3aa: ASSIFTGGLNEQY
len: 16; j_gene: TRBJ2-7; v_gene: TRBV11-1; CDR3aa: ASSLLGTSTLIDYEQY
len: 12; j_gene: TRBJ2-3; v_gene: TRBV2; CDR3aa: ASSETSGTDTQY
len: 16; j_gene: TRBJ2-1; v_gene: TRBV1; CDR3aa: TSSQEGGSQREKDEQF
len: 14; j_gene: TRBJ2-3; v_gene: TRBV28; CDR3aa: ASSIGTSGSGDTQY
len: 15; j_gene: TRBJ2-2; v_gene: TRBV11-2; CDR3aa: ASSGGAGGAGTGELF
len: 11; j_gene: TRBJ2-7; v_gene: TRBV2; CDR3aa: ASSKGVSYEQY
len: 12; j_gene: TRBJ1-1; v_gene: TRBV30; CDR3aa: AGRAPGMNTEAF
len: 13; j_gene: TRBJ2-2; v_gene: TRBV28; CDR3aa: ASSRGGSNTGELF
len: 8; j_gene: TRBJ1-5; v_gene: TRBV19; CDR3aa: AGEDQPQH
len: 11; j_gene: TRBJ2-7; v_gene: TRBV6-1; CDR3aa: ASSDGLALRQY
len: 12; j_gene: TRBJ1-2; v_gene: TRBV28; CDR3aa: ASSTQGVLYGYT
len: 12; j_gene: TRBJ2-5; v_gene: TRBV4-3; CDR3aa: ASSQTGGRETQY
len: 16; j_gene: TRBJ1-2; v_gene: TRBV10-3; CDR3aa: AISESVDIGGRSYGYT
len: 11; j_gene: TRBJ2-7; v_gene: TRBV5-4; CDR3aa: ASSLDLVDEQY
len: 10; j_gene: TRBJ2-3; v_gene: TRBV7-2; CDR3aa: ASSLVADTQY
len: 13; j_gene: TRBJ1-2; v_gene: TRBV6-5; CDR3aa: ASSYSTVQNYGYT
len: 13; j_gene: TRBJ2-7; v_gene: TRBV6-5; CDR3aa: ASREPGRDSYEQY
len: 13; j_gene: TRBJ2-3; v_gene: TRBV11-2; CDR3aa: ASTTGSMLGDTQY
len: 14; j_gene: TRBJ2-2; v_gene: TRBV11-3; CDR3aa: ASSLSGPGNTGELF
len: 11; j_gene: TRBJ2-1; v_gene: TRBV7-2; CDR3aa: ASSSGQTNEQF
len: 13; j_gene: TRBJ1-5; v_gene: TRBV7-8; CDR3aa: ASSPRTGGNQPQH
len: 14; j_gene: TRBJ2-3; v_gene: TRBV5-1; CDR3aa: ASSLGAGGPPDTQY